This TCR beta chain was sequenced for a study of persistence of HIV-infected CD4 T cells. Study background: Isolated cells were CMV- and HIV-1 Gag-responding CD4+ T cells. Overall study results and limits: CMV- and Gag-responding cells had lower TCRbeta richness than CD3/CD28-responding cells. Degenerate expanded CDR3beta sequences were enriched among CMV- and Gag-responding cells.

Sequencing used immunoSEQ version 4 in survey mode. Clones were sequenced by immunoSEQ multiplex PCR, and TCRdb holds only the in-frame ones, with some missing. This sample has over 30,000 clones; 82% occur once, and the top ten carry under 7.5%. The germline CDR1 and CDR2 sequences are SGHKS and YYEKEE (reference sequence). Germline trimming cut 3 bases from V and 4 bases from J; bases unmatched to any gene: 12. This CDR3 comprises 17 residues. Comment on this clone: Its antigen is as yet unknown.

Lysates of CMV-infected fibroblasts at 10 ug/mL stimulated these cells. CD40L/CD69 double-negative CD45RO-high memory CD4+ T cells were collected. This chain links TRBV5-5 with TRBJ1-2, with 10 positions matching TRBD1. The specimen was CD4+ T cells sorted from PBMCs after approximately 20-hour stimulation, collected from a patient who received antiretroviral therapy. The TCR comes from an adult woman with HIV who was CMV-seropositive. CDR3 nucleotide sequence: TGTGCCAGCAGCTCCCGGGACAGGGGTCTCTTGGTCTATGGCTACACCTTC. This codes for CASSSRDRGLLVYGYTF.